This T cell receptor beta chain was captured in a study of T cell clones after liver transplantation. For the study at large: A pre-transplant mixed lymphocyte reaction with TCRbeta sequencing defined graft-donor-reactive clones followed in post-transplant blood. Tolerant meant at least one year fully off immunosuppression without liver enzymes above twice normal. Draws occurred before transplant, before withdrawal, and after complete or failed withdrawal.

Clones were read by immunoSEQ multiplex PCR, and TCRdb kept only the in-frame ones, dropping some. Of tens of thousands of clones listed, about two thirds are singletons. This clone has just one count. The CDR3 consists of 16 residues. The V and J ends lost 0 bases and 0 bases respectively, with 11 bases between them. The germline gives CDR1 MNHNS, CDR2 SASEGT. This chain links TRBV6-1 with TRBJ1-2; no definite D call. This clonotype was obtained from a human patient who received a liver transplant. The graft donor may have contributed some T cells. The sequenced sample was CD4+ T cells from blood, obtained at the approximately 16-month timepoint. The CDR3 region has the DNA TGTGCCAGCAGTGAAGCTCTAGGGATTACTAACTATGGCTACACCTTC. It specifies CASSEALGITNYGYTF.